One and the same sample provided the 21 T cell receptor beta chains below, sequenced in a study of sequential checkpoint blockade in melanoma (dated by TCRdb to the late 2010s). The label giving this sample's treatment or condition can be read as: randomized to nivolumab then ipilimumab (arm A) or the reverse (arm B). Libraries were constructed by the immunoSEQ multiplex PCR assay. TCRdb's version of the immuneACCESS table is confined to in-frame rearrangements and falls short of the full clone set. An unresolved V gene accounts for under half of the shortfall where checked; the remainder is of unknown origin. The sample table records around 20,000 clones; roughly 53% of these occur just once. The top ten hold roughly 18% of the sample. The material was CD8+ T cells sorted from blood (inferred from file names), obtained from a patient given nivolumab and ipilimumab in sequence. The receptors derive from a human donor with melanoma.

The chain carries TRBV28 and TRBJ1-5, with 9 bases identical to TRBD1. V was clipped by 5 bases and J by 5 bases; unmatched bases: 13. The CDR3 covers 17 residues. Germline V gene lookup returns CDR1 MDHEN and CDR2 SYDVKM. As DNA, the CDR3 is TGTGCCAGCAGTCCGACAGGACAGGGGCTTTCAGATCAGCCCCAGCATTTT. It translates to CASSPTGQGLSDQPQHF.

The chain employs TRBV7-9 and TRBJ2-2; 8 bases match TRBD1. V shed 0 bases, J shed 0 bases, and the junction held 6 bases outside the gene matches. Germline CDR1 SEHNR, CDR2 FQNEAQ (reference sequence). The CDR3 loop spans 18 amino acids. The CDR3: CASSLAPSGGSNTGELFF. The DNA for the CDR3 is TGTGCCAGCAGCTTAGCCCCCTCAGGGGGCTCGAACACCGGGGAGCTGTTTTTT. Filled out from reference TRBV7-9 and TRBJ2-2, the complete variable domain reads DTGVSQNPRHKITKRGQNVTFRCDPISEHNRLYWYRQTLGQGPEFLTYFQNEAQLEKSRLLSDRFSAERPKGSFSTLEIQRTEQGDSAMYLCASSLAPSGGSNTGELFFGEGSRLTVL.

This chain links TRBV7-3 with TRBJ2-2; 10 nucleotides line up with TRBD2. The length of the CDR3 is 16 residues. Unmatched junction bases numbered 8, after V lost 4 bases and J lost 6 bases. Germline V gene sequence: CDR1 SGHTA, CDR2 FQGTGA. CDR3 sequence: CASSSTPLAGPGELFF. As DNA, the CDR3 is TGTGCCAGCAGCTCCACCCCACTAGCGGGGCCCGGGGAGCTGTTTTTT.

This clone was seen a handful of times. The chain has TRBV7-2 and TRBJ1-2; 8 bases are shared with TRBD1. Germline trimming cut 5 bases from V and 10 bases from J; bases unmatched to any gene: 12. The length of the CDR3 is 14 residues. CDR1 and CDR2 (germline): SGHTA, FQGNSA. The CDR3 protein is CASSQMGDRIYYTF. The CDR3 DNA sequence: TGTGCCAGCAGCCAGATGGGGGACAGGATTTACTACACCTTC.

The chain has TRBV19 and TRBJ2-1; TRBD1 agrees at 7 bases. With 3 bases clipped from V and 8 bases from J, the junction kept 7 bases outside the gene matches. Germline CDR1 and CDR2: LNHDA and SQIVND (reference sequence). This CDR3 region has 14 residues. CDR3 DNA: TGTGCCAGTAGTATCGCACAGGGGCTGGATGAGCAGTTCTTC. Translating it yields CASSIAQGLDEQFF.

The chain recombines TRBV6-5 with TRBJ1-2; weak D call: TRBD1 (6 bases). V shed 7 bases and J shed 2 bases, with 11 bases lying between them. Per the germline V gene, CDR1 is MNHEY and CDR2 is SVGAGI. The CDR3 has 13 residues. The DNA of the CDR3 is TGTGCCAGCAACGGGGGGACAAACTATGGCTACACCTTC. Amino acids: CASNGGTNYGYTF.

This clone came up a few times. The CDR3 spells CASSSPGQRRHF. CDR3 nucleotide sequence: TGTGCCAGCAGTTCCCCGGGACAGAGAAGGCATTTT. V usage is TRBV27 and J usage is TRBJ1-5; 7 nucleotides match TRBD1. V was pared by 4 bases and J by 15 bases, with 9 bases of the junction left unmatched. CDR1 is MNHEY and CDR2 is SMNVEV in the germline V gene (reference sequence). The CDR3 covers 12 residues.

V is TRBV6-5 and J is TRBJ1-6; D possibly corresponds to TRBD1 (5 bases). This CDR3 region has 15 residues. Germline lookup yields CDR1 MNHEY and CDR2 SVGAGI. Trimming cost V 0 bases and J 7 bases, with 10 bases left between them. The CDR3 is CASSYSWQGNSPLHF. The DNA of the CDR3 is TGTGCCAGCAGTTACTCGTGGCAGGGAAATTCACCCCTCCACTTT.

The rearrangement uses TRBV2 and TRBJ2-1; 8 positions agree with TRBD2. Per the germline V gene, CDR1 is SNHLY and CDR2 is FYNNEI. Unmatched junction bases numbered 3, after V lost 0 bases and J lost 5 bases. The CDR3 consists of 15 residues. The CDR3 nucleotides read TGTGCCAGCAGTGAAGCGCCGGGGGGGCACAATGAGCAGTTCTTC. Translating it yields CASSEAPGGHNEQFF.

Only a few counts were recorded for this clone. The chain joins TRBV2 to TRBJ2-5; possible D gene TRBD2, 5 bases. The germline V and J ends were trimmed by 6 bases and 2 bases, with 10 bases remaining between them. Germline V lookup: CDR1 SNHLY, CDR2 FYNNEI. The CDR3 is made up of 13 amino acids. The CDR3, as DNA: TGTGCCAGCAGGGACGGGAATCAAGAGACCCAGTACTTC. This translates into CASRDGNQETQYF.

This clone was seen a handful of times. V usage is TRBV6-5 and J usage is TRBJ2-7; D may be TRBD1 (6 bases). Trimming took off 8 bases at V and 5 bases at J, with 19 bases between the two ends. In germline, CDR1 is MNHEY, CDR2 SVGAGI. This CDR3 is 14 amino acids long. CDR3 loop: CASGTTGALDEQYF. The CDR3 DNA sequence: TGTGCCAGCGGGACGACAGGTGCTTTGGACGAGCAGTACTTC.

The chain recombines TRBV15 with TRBJ2-5, with TRBD2 matching over 7 bases. Germline lookup yields CDR1 LNHNV and CDR2 YYDKDF (reference sequence). V lost 1 base to trimming and J lost 3 bases; unmatched junction nucleotides: 5. The CDR3 is made up of 15 amino acids. For the CDR3, the DNA is TGTGCCACCAGCAGAGGGACTAGTAATAAAGAGACCCAGTACTTC. Its protein product is CATSRGTSNKETQYF.

This rearrangement joins TRBV7-2 to TRBJ2-4; 9 bases agree with TRBD1. Germline CDR1 is SGHTA and CDR2 is FQGNSA. CDR3 length: 17 residues. Losses at the gene ends were 2 bases for V and 3 bases for J; bases not matched to a gene: 8. Here the CDR3 DNA reads TGTGCCAGCAGCTTAACGACAGGGGGAGGAAGCAAAAACATTCAGTACTTC. Amino acids: CASSLTTGGGSKNIQYF.

V usage is TRBV27 and J usage is TRBJ1-1, with a possible D match to TRBD1 (6 bases). V was pared by 4 bases and J by 8 bases, with 11 bases between. The CDR3 is 12 amino acids. Germline V lookup: CDR1 MNHEY, CDR2 SMNVEV (reference sequence). The CDR3: CASSSQGREAFF. CDR3 coding DNA: TGTGCCAGCAGTTCGCAGGGGAGAGAAGCTTTCTTT.

The chain carries TRBV7-8 and TRBJ2-3; D not resolved. V shed 3 bases and J shed 3 bases, with 7 bases lying between them. Per the germline V gene, CDR1 is SGHVS and CDR2 is FQNEAQ. The CDR3 has 13 residues. The CDR3 DNA is TGTGCCAGCAGCTTTCTAGTAACAGATACGCAGTATTTT. It codes for CASSFLVTDTQYF.

V gene TRBV27 combines with J gene TRBJ2-5; D not certain. The J call is uncertain, as TRBJ2-7 better fits the DNA end. Germline lookup yields CDR1 MNHEY and CDR2 SMNVEV (reference sequence). The CDR3 is made up of 13 amino acids. The CDR3 coding sequence is TGTGCCAGCAGTTTAGGCCCCCACTACGAGCAGTACTTC. Protein product: CASSLGPHYEQYF.

This chain connects TRBV13 to TRBJ2-7, with a possible D match to TRBD2 (5 bases). The CDR3 spans 15 residues. Germline-derived CDR1 and CDR2 are PRHDT and FYEKMQ (reference sequence). The V gene lost 2 bases and the J gene lost 3 bases, with 14 bases spanning the gap. The CDR3 region has the DNA TGTGCCAGCAGCTTACCGGGAAAGGGTGGCTACGAGCAGTACTTC. This encodes CASSLPGKGGYEQYF.

This clone occurred once. The chain carries TRBV7-6 and TRBJ2-3; TRBD2 agrees at 16 bases. The CDR3 extends over 17 amino acids. Germline V gene sequence: CDR1 SGHVS, CDR2 FNYEAQ. After removal of 4 bases from V and 4 bases from J, the junction contained 5 bases not matched to a gene. CDR3 coding DNA: TGTGCCAGCAGCTCGGGACTAGCGGGGGGGGAAGCAGATACGCAGTATTTT. This sequence encodes CASSSGLAGGEADTQYF.

The V call is TRBV7-3, the J call TRBJ2-2; a possible D gene is TRBD2 (6 bases). V was shortened by 5 bases and J by 7 bases, with 17 bases between the two germline ends. The CDR3 sequence is 15 residues long. Germline-derived CDR1 and CDR2 are SGHTA and FQGTGA. This CDR3 reads CASSPSLMGGGELFF. CDR3 nucleotides: TGTGCCAGCAGCCCCTCTCTCATGGGGGGCGGGGAGCTGTTTTTT.

This sequence joins TRBV10-2 and TRBJ1-2, with 8 bases matching TRBD1. V shed 4 bases, J shed 5 bases, and the junction held 3 bases outside the gene matches. The V gene's germline CDR1 is WSHSY and CDR2 SAAADI. The CDR3 has 13 residues. The CDR3 protein is CASSAYRGYGYTF. DNA of the CDR3: TGCGCCAGCAGTGCCTACAGGGGGTATGGCTACACCTTC.

The chain uses TRBV6-1 and TRBJ2-7; D not resolved. The CDR3 is made up of 12 amino acids. Trimming pared 1 base from V and 2 bases from J, leaving 3 bases between. Germline CDR1 reads MNHNS; CDR2 reads SASEGT. CDR3 sequence (DNA): TGTGCCAGCAGTGAAGGTACCTACGAGCAGTACTTC. It specifies CASSEGTYEQYF.